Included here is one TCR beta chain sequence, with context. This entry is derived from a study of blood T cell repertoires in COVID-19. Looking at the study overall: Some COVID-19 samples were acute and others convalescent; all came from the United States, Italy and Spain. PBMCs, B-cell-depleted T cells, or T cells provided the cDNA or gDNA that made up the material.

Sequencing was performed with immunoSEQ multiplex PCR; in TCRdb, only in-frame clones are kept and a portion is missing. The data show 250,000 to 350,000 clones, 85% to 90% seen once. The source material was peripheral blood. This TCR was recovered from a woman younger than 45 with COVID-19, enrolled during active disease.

The CDR3: CAAWRAGDYNEQFF. CDR3 nucleotide sequence: TGTGCCGCTTGGAGAGCGGGAGACTACAATGAGCAGTTCTTC. V usage is TRBV9 and J usage is TRBJ2-1, with 8 nucleotides matching TRBD2. The CDR3 runs to 14 residues. V trimming: 10 bases; J trimming: 3 bases; junction bases outside the gene matches: 9. The V gene's germline CDR1 is SGDLS and CDR2 YYNGEE.